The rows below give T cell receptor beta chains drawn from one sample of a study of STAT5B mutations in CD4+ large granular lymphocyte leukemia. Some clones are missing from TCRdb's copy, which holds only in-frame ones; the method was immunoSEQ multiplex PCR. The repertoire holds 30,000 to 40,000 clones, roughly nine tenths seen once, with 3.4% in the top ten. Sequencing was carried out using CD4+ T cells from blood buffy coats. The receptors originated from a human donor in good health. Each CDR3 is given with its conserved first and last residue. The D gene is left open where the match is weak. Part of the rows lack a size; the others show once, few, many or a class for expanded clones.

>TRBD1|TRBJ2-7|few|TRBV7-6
CASSLARTGGARVYYEQYF
TGTGCCAGCAGCTTAGCCCGAACAGGGGGCGCGAGGGTTTACTACGAGCAGTACTTC
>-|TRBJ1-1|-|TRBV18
CASSPPGVVTEAFF
TGTGCCAGCTCACCACCGGGGGTTGTAACTGAAGCTTTCTTT
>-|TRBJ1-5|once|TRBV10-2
CASSDNGGNQPQHF
TGCGCCAGCAGTGATAACGGGGGCAATCAGCCCCAGCATTTT
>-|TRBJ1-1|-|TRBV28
CASSSPRGRSNTEAFF
TGTGCCAGCAGTTCTCCCCGGGGACGGTCGAACACTGAAGCTTTCTTT
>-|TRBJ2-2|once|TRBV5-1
CASSSQGRTGELFF
TGCGCCAGCAGCTCCCAAGGGAGGACCGGGGAGCTGTTTTTT
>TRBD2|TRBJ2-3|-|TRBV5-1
CASSPRSRLGLAGATDTQYF
TGCGCCAGCAGCCCTCGTTCTAGGTTGGGGCTAGCGGGAGCCACAGATACGCAGTATTTT
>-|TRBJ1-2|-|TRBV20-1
CSARDLWGYTF
TGCAGTGCTAGAGATCTGTGGGGCTACACCTTC
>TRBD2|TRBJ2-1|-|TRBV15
CATSRPLPAGGIYNEQFF
TGTGCCACCAGCAGACCTCTCCCTGCGGGAGGGATCTACAATGAGCAGTTCTTC
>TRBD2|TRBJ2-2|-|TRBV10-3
CAISESGTSDAGELFF
TGTGCCATCAGTGAGTCCGGGACTAGCGATGCGGGGGAGCTGTTTTTT
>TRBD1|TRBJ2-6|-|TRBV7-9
CASDRAPGANVLTF
TGTGCCAGCGACAGGGCACCTGGGGCCAACGTCCTGACTTTC
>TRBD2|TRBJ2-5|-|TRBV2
CASRDRGLAGETQYF
TGTGCCAGCAGAGACAGGGGACTAGCGGGGGAGACCCAGTACTTC
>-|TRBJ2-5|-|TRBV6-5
CASTDGITRETQYF
TGTGCCAGCACCGACGGGATCACGAGGGAGACCCAGTACTTC
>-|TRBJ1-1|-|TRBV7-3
CASSPSPRDEAFF
TGTGCCAGCAGCCCTAGTCCCAGGGACGAAGCTTTCTTT
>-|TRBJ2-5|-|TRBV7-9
CASSLDTGQETQYF
TGTGCCAGCAGCTTAGATACGGGACAAGAGACCCAGTACTTC
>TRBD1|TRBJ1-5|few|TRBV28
CASSLGQGGNQPQHF
TGTGCCAGCAGTTTAGGGCAGGGGGGCAATCAGCCCCAGCATTTT
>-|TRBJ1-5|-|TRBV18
CASSPGIGNQPQHF
TGTGCCAGCTCACCAGGGATCGGCAATCAGCCCCAGCATTTT
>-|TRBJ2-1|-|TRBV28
CASSSPSLWRASLFRNEQFF
TGTGCCAGCAGTTCACCATCATTATGGCGGGCATCCCTATTTAGGAATGAGCAGTTCTTC
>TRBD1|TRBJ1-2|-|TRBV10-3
CAISGQGSDYGYTF
TGTGCCATCAGTGGACAGGGAAGTGACTATGGCTACACCTTC
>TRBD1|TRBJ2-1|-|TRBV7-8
CASSYPPGDREQFF
TGTGCCAGCAGCTACCCGCCTGGGGACAGGGAGCAGTTCTTC
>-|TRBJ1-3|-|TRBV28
CASTLSFTGNTIYF
TGTGCCAGCACCCTCTCGTTTACCGGAAACACCATATATTTT
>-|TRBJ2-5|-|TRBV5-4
CASTDRDVRETQYF
TGTGCCAGCACCGATAGGGACGTCCGAGAGACCCAGTACTTC
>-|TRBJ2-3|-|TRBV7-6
CASSLGRGTDTQYF
TGTGCCAGCAGCTTAGGGAGGGGGACAGATACGCAGTATTTT
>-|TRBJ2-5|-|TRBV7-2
CASSLTPRKTQYF
TGTGCCAGCAGCTTAACACCCCGGAAGACCCAGTACTTC
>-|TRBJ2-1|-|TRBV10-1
CASSAGRGSYNEQFF
TGCGCCAGCAGTGCTGGTAGGGGGTCCTACAATGAGCAGTTCTTC
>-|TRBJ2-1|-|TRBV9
CASSLTQDPYNEQFF
TGTGCCAGCAGCCTGACACAGGACCCATACAATGAGCAGTTCTTC
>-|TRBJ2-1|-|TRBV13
CATAPGGGYNEQFF
TGTGCCACCGCACCGGGCGGAGGATACAATGAGCAGTTCTTC
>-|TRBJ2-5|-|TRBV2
CASGDTDRETQYF
TGTGCCAGCGGGGACACGGATAGAGAGACCCAGTACTTC
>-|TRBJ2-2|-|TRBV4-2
CASSQVTTGELFF
TGTGCCAGCAGCCAAGTCACGACCGGGGAGCTGTTTTTT
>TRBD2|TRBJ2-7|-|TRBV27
CASTQLAGGSSYEQYF
TGTGCCAGCACTCAACTAGCGGGAGGGAGCTCCTACGAGCAGTACTTC
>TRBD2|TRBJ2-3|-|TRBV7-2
CASRATSGSRSTQYF
TGTGCCAGCAGGGCGACTAGCGGGAGCCGGAGTACTCAGTATTTT
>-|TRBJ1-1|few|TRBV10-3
CAISTGQEAFF
TGTGCCATCAGTACCGGACAGGAAGCTTTCTTT
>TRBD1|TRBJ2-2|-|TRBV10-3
CAISEPGQGTGELFF
TGTGCCATCAGTGAGCCGGGACAGGGAACCGGGGAGCTGTTTTTT
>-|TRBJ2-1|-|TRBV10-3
CAISDGGGSYNEQFF
TGTGCCATCAGTGACGGAGGGGGCTCCTACAATGAGCAGTTCTTC
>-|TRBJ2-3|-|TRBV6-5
CASSPPGTDTQYF
TGTGCCAGCAGTCCGCCGGGCACAGATACGCAGTATTTT
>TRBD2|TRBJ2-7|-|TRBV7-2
CASSLTSGSSYEQYF
TGTGCCAGCAGCTTGACTAGCGGTAGCTCCTACGAGCAGTACTTC
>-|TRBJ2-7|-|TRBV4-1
CASSQDLGYEQYF
TGCGCCAGCAGCCAAGATCTAGGCTACGAGCAGTACTTC
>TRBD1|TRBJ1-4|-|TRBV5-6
CASSFAGQGLPNEKLFF
TGTGCCAGCAGCTTTGCGGGACAGGGGTTGCCTAATGAAAAACTGTTTTTT
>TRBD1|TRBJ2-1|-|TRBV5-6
CASSLNRRDRTYNEQFF
TGTGCCAGCAGCCTAAACCGCCGGGACAGGACCTACAATGAGCAGTTCTTC
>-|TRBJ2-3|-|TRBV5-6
CASSQLGTHRQYF
TGTGCCAGCAGCCAACTCGGGACCCACCGCCAGTATTTT
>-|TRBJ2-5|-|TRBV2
CASSEYGGETQYF
TGTGCCAGCAGTGAATACGGAGGGGAGACCCAGTACTTC
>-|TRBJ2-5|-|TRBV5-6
CASRERNQETQYF
TGTGCCAGCAGAGAGCGGAATCAAGAGACCCAGTACTTC
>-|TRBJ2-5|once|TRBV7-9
CASSLDTFFGETQYF
TGTGCCAGCAGCTTAGATACCTTTTTCGGGGAGACCCAGTACTTC
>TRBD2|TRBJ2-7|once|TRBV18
CASSPGTSGLSYEQYF
TGTGCCAGCTCACCAGGGACTAGCGGGCTCTCCTACGAGCAGTACTTC
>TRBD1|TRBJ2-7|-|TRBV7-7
CASSSGQGNEQYF
TGTGCTAGCAGCTCGGGACAGGGGAACGAGCAGTACTTC
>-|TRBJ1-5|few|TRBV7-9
CASSLGGGNQPQHF
TGTGCCAGCAGCTTAGGTGGGGGCAATCAGCCCCAGCATTTT